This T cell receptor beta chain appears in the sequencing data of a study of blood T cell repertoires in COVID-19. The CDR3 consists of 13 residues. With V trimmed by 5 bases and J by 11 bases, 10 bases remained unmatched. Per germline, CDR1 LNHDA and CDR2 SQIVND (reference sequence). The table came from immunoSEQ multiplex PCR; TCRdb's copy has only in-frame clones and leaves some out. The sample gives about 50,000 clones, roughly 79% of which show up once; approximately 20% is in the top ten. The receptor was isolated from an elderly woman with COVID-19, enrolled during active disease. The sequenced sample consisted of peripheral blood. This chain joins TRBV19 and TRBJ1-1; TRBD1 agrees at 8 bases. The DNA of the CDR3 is TGTGCCAGTAGTGCGTGGACAGGGTACGCTGCTTTCTTT. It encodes CASSAWTGYAAFF.